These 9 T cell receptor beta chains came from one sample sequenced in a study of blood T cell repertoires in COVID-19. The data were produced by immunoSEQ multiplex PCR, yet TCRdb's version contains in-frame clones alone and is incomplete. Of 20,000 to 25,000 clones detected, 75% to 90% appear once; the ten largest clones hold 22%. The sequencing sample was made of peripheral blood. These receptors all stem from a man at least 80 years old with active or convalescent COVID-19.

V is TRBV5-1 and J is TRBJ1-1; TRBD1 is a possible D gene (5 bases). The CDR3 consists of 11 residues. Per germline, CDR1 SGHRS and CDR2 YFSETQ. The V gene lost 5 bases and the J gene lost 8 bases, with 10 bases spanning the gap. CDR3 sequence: CASRLQGEAFF. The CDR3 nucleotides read TGCGCCAGCAGGCTCCAGGGAGAAGCTTTCTTT.

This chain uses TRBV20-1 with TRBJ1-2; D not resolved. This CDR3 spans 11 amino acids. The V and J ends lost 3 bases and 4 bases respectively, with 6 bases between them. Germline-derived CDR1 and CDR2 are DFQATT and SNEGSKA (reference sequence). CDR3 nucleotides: TGCAGTGCTAGCAGGTCCTATGGCTACACCTTC. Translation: CSASRSYGYTF.

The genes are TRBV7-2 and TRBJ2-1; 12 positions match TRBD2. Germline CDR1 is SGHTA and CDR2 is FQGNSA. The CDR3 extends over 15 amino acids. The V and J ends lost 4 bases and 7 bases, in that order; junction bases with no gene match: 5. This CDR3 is CASSYTSGRQNEQFF. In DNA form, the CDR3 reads TGTGCCAGCAGCTACACTAGCGGGAGGCAAAATGAGCAGTTCTTC.

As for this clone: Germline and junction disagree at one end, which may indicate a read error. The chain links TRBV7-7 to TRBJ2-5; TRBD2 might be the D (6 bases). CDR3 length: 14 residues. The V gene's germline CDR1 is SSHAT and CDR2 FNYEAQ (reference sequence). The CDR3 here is CASSAGTVQETQYF. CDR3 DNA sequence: TGTGCTAGCAGCGCGGGAACCGTTCAAGAGACCCAGTACTTC.

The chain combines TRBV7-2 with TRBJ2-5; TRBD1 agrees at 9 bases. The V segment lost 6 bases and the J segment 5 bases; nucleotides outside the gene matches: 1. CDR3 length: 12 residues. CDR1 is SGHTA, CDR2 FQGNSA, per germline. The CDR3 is CASRTGGETQYF. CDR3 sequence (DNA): TGTGCCAGCAGGACAGGGGGGGAGACCCAGTACTTC.

The CDR3 nucleotides are TGTGCCAGCAGTGAAGGGGGGGGAGAATCACCCCTCCACTTT. Translated, it gives CASSEGGGESPLHF. J is TRBJ1-6 and V is TRBV6-1, with D perhaps matching TRBD1 (5 bases). CDR3 length: 14 residues. The V end lost 1 base, the J end lost 10 bases, and 11 bases lay between the germline ends. Germline V gene data show CDR1 as MNHNS and CDR2 as SASEGT.

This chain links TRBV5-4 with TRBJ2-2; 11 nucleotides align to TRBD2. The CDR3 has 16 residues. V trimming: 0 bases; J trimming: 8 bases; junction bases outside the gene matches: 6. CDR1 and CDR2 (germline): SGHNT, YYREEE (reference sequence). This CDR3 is CASSLATSGRRGELFF. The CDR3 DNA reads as TGTGCCAGCAGCTTGGCTACTAGCGGGAGACGGGGGGAGCTGTTTTTT.

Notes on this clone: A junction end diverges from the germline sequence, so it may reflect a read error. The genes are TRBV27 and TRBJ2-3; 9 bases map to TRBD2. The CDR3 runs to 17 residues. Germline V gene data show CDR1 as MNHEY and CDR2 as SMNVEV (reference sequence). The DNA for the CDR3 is TGTGCCAGCAGTTTATGGCGGGGGGGGCGTGACACACATACGCAGTATTTT. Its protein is CASSLWRGGRDTHTQYF.

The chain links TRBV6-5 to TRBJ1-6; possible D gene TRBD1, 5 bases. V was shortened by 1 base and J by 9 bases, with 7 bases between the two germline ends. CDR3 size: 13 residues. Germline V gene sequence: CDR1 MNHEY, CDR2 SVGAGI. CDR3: CASSYFGGSPLHF. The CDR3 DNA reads TGTGCCAGCAGTTACTTCGGGGGTTCACCCCTCCACTTT.